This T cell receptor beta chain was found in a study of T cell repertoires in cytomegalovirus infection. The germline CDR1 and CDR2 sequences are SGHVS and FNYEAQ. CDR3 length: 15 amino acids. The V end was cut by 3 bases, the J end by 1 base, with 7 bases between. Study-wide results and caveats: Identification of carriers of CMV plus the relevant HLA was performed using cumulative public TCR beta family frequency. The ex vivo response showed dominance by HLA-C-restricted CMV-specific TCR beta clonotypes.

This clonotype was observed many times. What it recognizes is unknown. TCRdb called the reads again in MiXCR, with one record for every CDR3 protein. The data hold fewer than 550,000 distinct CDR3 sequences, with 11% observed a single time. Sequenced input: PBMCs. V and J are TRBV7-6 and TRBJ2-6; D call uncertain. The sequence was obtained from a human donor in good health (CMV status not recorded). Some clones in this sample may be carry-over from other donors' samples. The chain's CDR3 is CASSLPGSGANVLTF. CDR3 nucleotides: TGTGCCAGCAGCTTGCCGGGTTCTGGGGCCAACGTCCTGACTTTC. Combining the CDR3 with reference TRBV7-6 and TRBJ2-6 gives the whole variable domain GAGVSQSPRYKVTKRGQDVALRCDPISGHVSLYWYRQALGQGPEFLTYFNYEAQQDKSGLPNDRFSAERPEGSISTLTIQRTEQRDSAMYRCASSLPGSGANVLTFGAGSRLTVL.